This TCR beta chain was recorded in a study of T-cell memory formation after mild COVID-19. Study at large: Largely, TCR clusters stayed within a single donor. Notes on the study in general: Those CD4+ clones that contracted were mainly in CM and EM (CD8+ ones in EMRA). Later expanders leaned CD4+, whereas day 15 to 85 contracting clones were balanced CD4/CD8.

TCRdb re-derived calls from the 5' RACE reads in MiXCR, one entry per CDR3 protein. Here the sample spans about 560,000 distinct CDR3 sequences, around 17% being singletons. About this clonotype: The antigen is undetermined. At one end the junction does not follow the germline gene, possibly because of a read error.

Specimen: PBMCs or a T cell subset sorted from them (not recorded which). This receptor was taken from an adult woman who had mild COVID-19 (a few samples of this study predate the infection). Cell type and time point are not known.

CDR3 coding DNA: TGTGCCACCAGCAGAGAGGCAGGGCGGAACAACGGGGAGCTGTTTTTT. Its translation: CATSREAGRNNGELFF. The gene calls are TRBV15 and TRBJ2-2; possibly TRBD1 for D (5 bases). The CDR3 has 16 amino acids. The germline CDR1 and CDR2 sequences are LNHNV and YYDKDF (reference sequence). Variable domain in full (rest from reference TRBV15 and TRBJ2-2): DAMVIQNPRYQVTQFGKPVTLSCSQTLNHNVMYWYQQKSSQAPKLLFHYYDKDFNNEADTPDNFQSRRPNTSFCFLDIRSPGLGDTAMYLCATSREAGRNNGELFFGEGSRLTVL.